Each of the 16 T cell receptor beta chains below was sequenced from the same sample in a study of T cell responses to AZD1222 COVID-19 vaccine. The protocol was immunoSEQ multiplex PCR, while the TCRdb copy is restricted to in-frame clones and leaves out a portion. The repertoire holds about 160,000 clones, roughly 90% seen once, with approximately 5.7% in the top ten. The sequencing here drew on peripheral blood, taken on day 0 of AZD1222 vaccination. These receptors all stem from an adult in good health.

The chain has TRBV30 and TRBJ2-5; a possible D gene is TRBD2 (6 bases). V was shortened by 0 bases and J by 5 bases, with 19 bases between the two germline ends. The germline CDR1 and CDR2 sequences are GTSNPN and SVGIG (reference sequence). This CDR3 spans 16 amino acids. CDR3 sequence: CAWSVLDYSGIETQYF. In nucleotides, the CDR3 is TGTGCCTGGAGTGTATTGGACTACTCCGGAATTGAGACCCAGTACTTC. Complete variable domain (other parts from reference TRBV30 and TRBJ2-5): SQTIHQWPATLVQPVGSPLSLECTVEGTSNPNLYWYRQAAGRGLQLLFYSVGIGQISSEVPQNLSASRPQDRQFILSSKKLLLSDSGFYLCAWSVLDYSGIETQYFGPGTRLLVL.

V usage is TRBV14 and J usage is TRBJ2-7; D is undetermined. CDR3 length equals 15 residues. In germline, CDR1 is SGHDN, CDR2 FVKESK. Trimming took 0 bases from V and 2 from J, leaving 11 bases between them. The CDR3 loop is CASSQEGSKPYEQYF. CDR3 coding DNA: TGTGCCAGCAGCCAAGAAGGCAGCAAACCCTACGAGCAGTACTTC.

The chain couples TRBV6-5 to TRBJ2-7; perhaps D is TRBD1 or TRBD2 (5 bases each). Looked up from germline, CDR1 is MNHEY and CDR2 is SVGAGI. The germline V and J ends were trimmed by 0 bases and 2 bases, with 11 bases remaining between them. This CDR3 spans 15 amino acids. The CDR3 reads CASSYSGTTPYEQYF. The CDR3 bases are TGTGCCAGCAGTTACTCCGGGACCACCCCCTACGAGCAGTACTTC.

Concerning this clone itself: No DNA is shown, since the ends of the CDR3 on it are uncertain; the CDR3 is the one TCRdb lists. The gene calls are TRBV6-2 or TRBV6-3 and TRBJ2-1. The CDR3 is 13 amino acids long, termini counted. Germline lookup yields CDR1 MNHEY and CDR2 SVGEGT. CDR3 in amino acids: CASSTSDGGEQFF.

The chain employs TRBV27 and TRBJ1-1; maybe TRBD1 (6 bases). Germline V gene sequence: CDR1 MNHEY, CDR2 SMNVEV (reference sequence). V lost 4 bases and J lost 1, with 16 bases in between. This CDR3 is built from 16 residues. Written as DNA, the CDR3 is TGTGCCAGCAGTTCCACGTCTTCGGGGGCGAACACTGAAGCTTTCTTT. It is translated as CASSSTSSGANTEAFF.

This chain uses TRBV5-1 with TRBJ1-1, with D perhaps TRBD1 (5 bases). CDR1 is SGHRS, CDR2 YFSETQ, per germline. V was pared by 3 bases and J by 1 base, with 13 bases between. The CDR3 runs to 15 residues. In nucleotides, the CDR3 is TGCGCCAGCAGCTCCGATCAGGGTCGGAACACTGAAGCTTTCTTT. It yields the protein CASSSDQGRNTEAFF.

This clone has only one observation. This sequence joins TRBV6-1 and TRBJ2-7; D might be TRBD1 or TRBD2, each matching 5 bases. This CDR3 region has 13 residues. Trimming left V 3 bases short and J 2 bases short, with 8 bases between. The germline V gene encodes CDR1 MNHNS and CDR2 SASEGT. The CDR3 is CASSEGRAYEQYF. The CDR3 region has the DNA TGTGCCAGCAGTGAGGGACGGGCCTACGAGCAGTACTTC.

The V and J genes are TRBV6-2 or TRBV6-3 and TRBJ1-2; 7 bases are shared with TRBD1. The germline V gene has CDR1 MNHEY and CDR2 SVGEGT. The CDR3 loop spans 15 amino acids. The V segment lost 6 bases and the J segment 1 base; nucleotides outside the gene matches: 8. The CDR3 DNA sequence: TGTGCCAGCAGCACCGGGACAGCTCTTAACTATGGCTACACCTTC. Protein product: CASSTGTALNYGYTF.

This rearrangement joins TRBV6-1 to TRBJ2-5; D gene unclear. The CDR3 is 11 residues long. The V gene's germline CDR1 is MNHNS and CDR2 SASEGT. V dropped 3 bases and J dropped 12 bases, with 11 bases sitting between them. The CDR3 DNA follows: TGTGCCAGCAGTGAGATAAGATCAGAGTACTTC. This codes for CASSEIRSEYF.

The gene calls are TRBV6-5 and TRBJ1-5; D remains unclear. Germline lookup yields CDR1 MNHEY and CDR2 SVGAGI. V lost 7 bases to trimming and J lost 3 bases, with 10 bases between them. The CDR3 consists of 13 residues. CDR3 DNA sequence: TGTGCCAGCAAGCCGACTTTCAATCAGCCCCAGCATTTT. Amino acids: CASKPTFNQPQHF.

The sample holds one count of this clone. The chain uses TRBV11-2 and TRBJ2-3, with 9 nucleotides matching TRBD1. The CDR3 runs 13 residues. V trimming: 4 bases; J trimming: 13 bases; junction bases outside the gene matches: 9. Germline loops: CDR1 SGHAT, CDR2 FQNNGV. As DNA, the CDR3 is TGTGCCAGCAGCTCGATACCGGGACAGGGCAAGTATTTT. Translating it yields CASSSIPGQGKYF.

This chain joins TRBV28 and TRBJ2-1, with 10 bases matching TRBD2. Looked up from germline, CDR1 is MDHEN and CDR2 is SYDVKM. The CDR3 consists of 14 residues. The V segment lost 3 bases and the J segment 10 bases; nucleotides outside the gene matches: 6. The CDR3 nucleotides are TGTGCCAGCAGTTTTAGGCTAGCGGGAGAAGAGCAGTTCTTC. Amino acids: CASSFRLAGEEQFF.

This rearrangement joins TRBV19 to TRBJ2-3; D gene unclear. The V end lost 4 bases, the J end lost 4 bases, and 9 bases lay between the germline ends. The germline CDR1 and CDR2 sequences are LNHDA and SQIVND (reference sequence). The CDR3 extends over 13 amino acids. Here the CDR3 DNA reads TGTGCCAGTAGTAGCCGGATTGCAGATACGCAGTATTTT. It translates to CASSSRIADTQYF.

CDR3 loop: CASSPGGGLNTEAFF. As DNA, the CDR3 is TGTGCCAGCAGTCCTGGGGGGGGGTTGAACACTGAAGCTTTCTTT. This chain joins TRBV6-5 and TRBJ1-1; possible D gene TRBD1, 5 bases. V gave up 5 bases and J gave up 0 bases, with 13 bases separating them. Germline V CDR1 and CDR2: MNHEY, SVGAGI. The CDR3 spans 15 residues.

V is TRBV30 and J is TRBJ1-3; 8 nucleotides agree with TRBD1. This CDR3 is 15 amino acids long. V trimming: 0 bases; J trimming: 2 bases; junction bases outside the gene matches: 3. Germline CDR1 GTSNPN, CDR2 SVGIG (reference sequence). The CDR3 coding sequence is TGTGCCTGGAGTGTACCGACAGGGGCTGGAAACACCATATATTTT. This gives the protein CAWSVPTGAGNTIYF.

The chain has TRBV28 and TRBJ1-1, with no clear D. This CDR3 spans 11 amino acids. CDR1 and CDR2 from the germline V gene are MDHEN and SYDVKM. V was shortened by 3 bases and J by 5 bases, with 4 bases between the two germline ends. CDR3 protein: CASSFRTEAFF. As DNA, the CDR3 is TGTGCCAGCAGTTTTAGGACTGAAGCTTTCTTT.